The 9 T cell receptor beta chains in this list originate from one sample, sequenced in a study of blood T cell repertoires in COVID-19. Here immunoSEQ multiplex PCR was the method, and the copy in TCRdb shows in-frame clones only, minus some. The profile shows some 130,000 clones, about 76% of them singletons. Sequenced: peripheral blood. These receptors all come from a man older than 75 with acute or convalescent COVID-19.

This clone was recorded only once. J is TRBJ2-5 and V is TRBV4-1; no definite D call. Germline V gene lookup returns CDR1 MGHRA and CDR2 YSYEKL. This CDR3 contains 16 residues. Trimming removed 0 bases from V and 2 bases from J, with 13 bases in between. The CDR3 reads CASSQDRLTGQETQYF. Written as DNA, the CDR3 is TGCGCCAGCAGCCAAGATAGACTCACTGGACAAGAGACCCAGTACTTC.

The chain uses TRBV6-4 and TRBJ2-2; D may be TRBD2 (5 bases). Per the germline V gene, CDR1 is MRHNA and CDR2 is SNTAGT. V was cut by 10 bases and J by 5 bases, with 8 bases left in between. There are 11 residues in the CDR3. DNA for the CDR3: TGTGCCAAAACGGGAACCGGGGAGCTGTTTTTT. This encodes CAKTGTGELFF.

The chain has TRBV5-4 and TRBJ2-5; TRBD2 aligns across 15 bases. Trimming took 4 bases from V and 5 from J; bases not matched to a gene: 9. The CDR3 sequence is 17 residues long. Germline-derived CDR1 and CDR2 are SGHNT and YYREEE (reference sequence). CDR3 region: CASSAGLAGGIGETQYF. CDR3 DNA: TGTGCCAGCAGCGCGGGACTAGCGGGGGGTATAGGTGAGACCCAGTACTTC.

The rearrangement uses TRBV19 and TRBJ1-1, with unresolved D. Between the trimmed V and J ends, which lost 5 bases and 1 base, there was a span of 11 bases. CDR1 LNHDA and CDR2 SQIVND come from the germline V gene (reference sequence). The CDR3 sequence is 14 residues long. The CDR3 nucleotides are TGTGCCAGTAGTCCACTGAGAGAGAACACTGAAGCTTTCTTT. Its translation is CASSPLRENTEAFF. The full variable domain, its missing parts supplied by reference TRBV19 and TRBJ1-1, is DGGITQSPKYLFRKEGQNVTLSCEQNLNHDAMYWYRQDPGQGLRLIYYSQIVNDFQKGDIAEGYSVSREKKESFPLTVTSAQKNPTAFYLCASSPLRENTEAFFGQGTRLTVV.

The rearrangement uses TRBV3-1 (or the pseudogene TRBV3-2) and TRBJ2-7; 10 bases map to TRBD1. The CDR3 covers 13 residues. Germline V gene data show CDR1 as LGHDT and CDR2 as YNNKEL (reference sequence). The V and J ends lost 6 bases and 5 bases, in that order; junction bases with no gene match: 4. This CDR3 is CASRGQGTNEQYF. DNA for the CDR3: TGTGCCAGCAGGGGACAGGGGACGAACGAGCAGTACTTC.

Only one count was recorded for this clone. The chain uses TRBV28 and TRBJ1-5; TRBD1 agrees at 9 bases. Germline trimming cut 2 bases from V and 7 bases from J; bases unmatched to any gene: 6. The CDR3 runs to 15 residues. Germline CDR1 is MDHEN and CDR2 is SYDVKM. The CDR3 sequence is CASSLRDREGQPQHF. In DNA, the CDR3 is TGTGCCAGCAGTTTAAGGGACAGGGAGGGCCAGCCCCAGCATTTT.

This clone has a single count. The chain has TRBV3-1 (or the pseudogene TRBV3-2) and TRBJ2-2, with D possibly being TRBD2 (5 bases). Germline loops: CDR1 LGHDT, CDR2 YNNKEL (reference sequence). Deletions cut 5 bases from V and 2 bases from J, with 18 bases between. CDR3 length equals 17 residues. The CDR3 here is CASSSRGSGGNTGELFF. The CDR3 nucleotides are TGTGCCAGCAGCAGTCGTGGGAGCGGCGGAAACACCGGGGAGCTGTTTTTT.

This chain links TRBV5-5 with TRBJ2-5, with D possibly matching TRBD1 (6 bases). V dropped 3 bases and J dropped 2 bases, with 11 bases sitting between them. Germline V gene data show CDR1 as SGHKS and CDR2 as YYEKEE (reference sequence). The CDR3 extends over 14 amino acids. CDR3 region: CASSSRTDQETQYF. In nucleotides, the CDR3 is TGTGCCAGCAGCTCCAGGACAGATCAAGAGACCCAGTACTTC. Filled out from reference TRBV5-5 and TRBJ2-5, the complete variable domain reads DAGVTQSPTHLIKTRGQQVTLRCSPISGHKSVSWYQQVLGQGPQFIFQYYEKEERGRGNFPDRFSARQFPNYSSELNVNALLLGDSALYLCASSSRTDQETQYFGPGTRLLVL.

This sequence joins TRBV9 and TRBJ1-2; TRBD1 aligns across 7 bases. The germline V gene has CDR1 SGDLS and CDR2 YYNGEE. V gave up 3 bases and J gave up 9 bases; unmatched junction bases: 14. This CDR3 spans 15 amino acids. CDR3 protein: CASSEGARGTIRYTF. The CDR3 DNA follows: TGTGCCAGCAGCGAGGGGGCTCGGGGAACTATACGCTACACCTTC.